This T cell receptor beta chain was captured in a study of cytomegalovirus exposure and HLA in healthy donors. Background on the study: There were roughly 110 million unique TCR beta sequences, drawn from approximately 180 million T cells, in an earlier analysis.

As regards this clone: Its antigen is unknown.

Study-level results: Some 17,000 TCR beta sequences were associated with HLA alleles at 0.05 false discovery rate in a later analysis.

The study ran its PCR with 60 Vbeta and 13 Jbeta primers. The repertoire was sequenced with immunoSEQ multiplex PCR; TCRdb's copy has only in-frame clones and lacks some. The sample has some 110,000 clones; around two thirds are singletons. The donors gave bone marrow, and they were healthy. Per germline, CDR1 SNHLY and CDR2 FYNNEI. The CDR3 runs to 14 residues. V was pared by 5 bases and J by 1 base, with 8 bases between. The clonotype was recovered from a middle-aged woman in good health and CMV-seropositive. This chain joins TRBV2 and TRBJ2-2, with D perhaps matching TRBD1 (5 bases). The sample consisted of PBMCs. This chain's CDR3 is CASSSGQNTGELFF. As DNA, the CDR3 is TGTGCCAGCAGTTCCGGACAGAACACCGGGGAGCTGTTTTTT. The complete variable domain, with remaining parts taken from reference TRBV2 and TRBJ2-2, reads EPEVTQTPSHQVTQMGQEVILRCVPISNHLYFYWYRQILGQKVEFLVSFYNNEISEKSEIFDDQFSVERPDGSNFTLKIRSTKLEDSAMYFCASSSGQNTGELFFGEGSRLTVL.